This T cell receptor (beta chain) derives from a study of graft-versus-host responses after intestinal transplantation. In the study overall: Recipients underwent multivisceral, liver-intestinal, or isolated intestinal transplants. Study findings and constraints: Those patients showing graft-donor T cell macrochimerism displayed high graft-versus-host to host-versus-graft clonal ratios in allografts. There were GvH clones found in recipient marrow, and some of them appeared first in ileum or blood.

Worth noting for this clone: What it binds is not known.

The CDR3 spans 11 residues. Trimming left V 5 bases short and J 12 bases short, with 16 bases between. Germline CDR1 and CDR2: DFQATT and SNEGSKA (reference sequence). To release intraepithelial and lamina propria lymphocytes, the graft tissue was processed. Assay: immunoSEQ multiplex PCR; the TCRdb copy retains only in-frame clones and omits some. Of roughly 7,400 clones in the sample, about three quarters were seen once. The sequence came from a human patient who received an intestinal transplant, so some T cells may come from the graft donor. Sequenced material: ileum tissue, taken about 32 weeks after intestinal transplantation. The V gene is TRBV20-1, the J gene TRBJ1-2; possibly TRBD1 for D (6 bases). The CDR3 DNA is TGCAGTGCTCGGGACATCACGAGGAACACCTTC. It yields the protein CSARDITRNTF.